This T cell receptor (beta chain) was retrieved from a study of blood T cell repertoires in COVID-19. Study overall: Both acute and convalescent COVID-19 samples were obtained from the United States, Italy and Spain.

The CDR3 is made up of 16 amino acids. The V gene's germline CDR1 is MGHDK and CDR2 SYGVNS. The V gene end was trimmed by 5 bases and the J gene end by 6 bases; junction bases not matched to a gene: 11. In the authors' methods: Scientists estimated how many nucleated cells there were by amplifying reference gene primers. Produced via immunoSEQ multiplex PCR; TCRdb's table is partial and in-frame only. Clone size and the V and J calls come from that table; the DNA yielded D and trimming. The sample lists 130,000 to 150,000 clones; around 85% were seen once. V and J are TRBV25-1 and TRBJ1-4, with TRBD1 matching 8 bases. The sequenced sample was peripheral blood. The TCR originated in a woman between 40 and 55 years old with active or convalescent COVID-19. CDR3 sequence: CASSKPTGELHEKLFF. In nucleotides, the CDR3 is TGTGCCAGCAGTAAGCCGACAGGGGAACTACATGAAAAACTGTTTTTT.